The clone carrying this TCR beta chain was recorded many times. What it recognizes is unknown. Sequencing was performed with immunoSEQ multiplex PCR; in TCRdb, only in-frame clones are kept and a portion is missing. Of around 41,000 clones in the sample, 55% to 80% were seen once. The data stem from a study of radiotherapy plus CTLA-4 blockade in lung cancer. About the study: Around 18% of enrolled patients responded objectively, and 25% to 40% had disease control.

Findings and caveats of the study: Early blood T cell clone changes and increased post-radiation serum interferon-beta were reportedly the strongest response predictors.

Deletions cut 3 bases from V and 2 bases from J, with 14 bases between. This CDR3 has 15 residues. Looked up from germline, CDR1 is GTSNPN and CDR2 is SVGIG (reference sequence). Sequenced here: peripheral blood, sampled from a patient treated with radiotherapy plus ipilimumab. The gene calls are TRBV30 and TRBJ1-3; TRBD1 might be the D (5 bases). The TCR was taken from a human donor with non-small cell lung cancer who had a partial response to radiotherapy plus ipilimumab. For the CDR3, the DNA is TGTGCCTGGAGCGGGGGGGTGGTCGCTGGAAACACCATATATTTT. Amino acids: CAWSGGVVAGNTIYF. Combining the CDR3 with reference TRBV30 and TRBJ1-3 gives the whole variable domain SQTIHQWPATLVQPVGSPLSLECTVEGTSNPNLYWYRQAAGRGLQLLFYSVGIGQISSEVPQNLSASRPQDRQFILSSKKLLLSDSGFYLCAWSGGVVAGNTIYFGEGSWLTVV.